Presented here are 12 T cell receptor delta chains from one specimen sequenced in a study of γδ T cells in repeated Plasmodium falciparum infection. With CATT, TCRdb re-called clones from the multiplex PCR reads. The data hold tens of thousands of delta-chain clones, with approximately 1.5% observed a single time. Flow sorting of PBMC yielded separate Vgamma9/Vdelta2+ and Vdelta2-negative gammadelta T cell populations for bulk repertoire analysis. The sequencing sample was made of gamma-delta T cells from blood. The receptors stem from a pool of human donors (malaria-infected and uninfected, not separated).

In regard to this clone: TCRdb attributes to this sequence the protein of a much larger clone, which differs from the DNA translation at residue 13; a read error is likely, and the protein displayed is translated from the DNA. The chain employs TRDV1 and TRDJ1; the D gene is possibly TRDD2 (6 bases). The J gene, left out of TCRdb, was set here by checking the DNA against germline. Germline V gives CDR1 TSWWSYY, CDR2 QGS. V lost 1 base to trimming and J lost 0 bases, with 39 bases between them. This CDR3 is 25 amino acids long. CDR3 protein: CALGERGPTHNPARRDLKYTDKLIF. The DNA of the CDR3 is TGTGCTCTTGGGGAACGGGGTCCTACCCACAACCCTGCCAGGCGGGATTTGAAGTACACCGATAAACTCATCTTT.

This clone was observed a few times. TCRdb's protein, taken from a much larger clone, differs from this DNA's translation at residue 5, likely owing to a read error; the protein displayed comes from the DNA. Other DNA sequences within the sample encode an identical CDR3. J is TRDJ1 and V is TRDV1; 10 bases line up with TRDD3. The CDR3 has 21 amino acids. With V trimmed by 5 bases and J by 0 bases, 21 bases remained unmatched. From germline, CDR1 is TSWWSYY and CDR2 QGS. CDR3 protein: CALGKQSGYWGISSDTDKLIF. In nucleotides, the CDR3 is TGTGCTCTTGGGAAACAGTCCGGGTACTGGGGGATCTCCTCTGACACCGATAAACTCATCTTT.

For this clone: A read error likely explains this, since a far larger clone differs by one base. This same CDR3 is encoded by further DNA sequences in the sample. This chain joins TRDV2 and TRDJ1; no clear D. The germline V gene has CDR1 GEAIGNYY and CDR2 EKD. V was clipped by 1 base and J by 1 base, with 15 bases between them. This CDR3 comprises 16 residues. The CDR3 region is CACDTEEEEGTDKLIF. CDR3 DNA sequence: TGTGCCTGTGACACTGAGGAAGAAGAGGGCACCGATAAACTCATCTTT.

On this clone itself: TCRdb records a much larger clone's protein for this DNA, with a difference at residue 3 that likely arises from a read error; the protein given is the translation of the DNA. The genes are TRDV3 and TRDJ2; TRDD3 matches 7 bases. J lost 4 bases, V lost 5 bases, and 25 bases had no gene match. The CDR3 is made up of 19 amino acids. Germline V gene data show CDR1 as TVYSNPD and CDR2 as GDNSRS (reference sequence). The CDR3 spells CAPPTPRLWGTLRTAQLFF. CDR3 in DNA: TGTGCCCCCCCAACGCCCCGGTTGTGGGGGACCCTGAGGACAGCACAACTCTTCTTT.

Turning to this clone: This likely traces to a read error, being one base from a far larger clone. Additional DNA sequences in this sample encode the identical CDR3. The chain combines TRDV3 with TRDJ1, with a possible D match to TRDD2 (5 bases). TCRdb records no J gene; here it was assigned by comparing the DNA to germline. V lost 0 bases, J lost 7 bases, and 33 bases lay in between. The CDR3 consists of 19 residues. CDR1 and CDR2 from the germline V gene are TVYSNPD and GDNSRS (reference sequence). The CDR3 bases are TGTGCCTTTAGCCCCAGACACCCTACGAACCCCTCGGTACTAGTTAAACTCATCTTT. Translation gives CAFSPRHPTNPSVLVKLIF.

This clone has a handful of counts. The amino acid sequence in TCRdb belongs to a much larger clone and departs from this DNA's translation at residues 5 and 20, likely a sequencing read error; the sequence shown is translated from the DNA. The V gene call is TRDV2, and the J gene call is absent; the listed D gene, TRDD3, was not tested against the DNA. Per the germline V gene, CDR1 is GEAIGNYY and CDR2 is EKD. This CDR3 region has 22 residues. The CDR3 reads CACDADEGSQSTGGAYTDKFIF. CDR3 nucleotide sequence: TGTGCCTGTGACGCCGACGAAGGAAGTCAGAGTACTGGGGGGGCCTACACCGATAAATTCATCTTT.

A remark on this clone: This probably arose from a read error, given a far larger clone one base away. The limits of the CDR3 on the DNA are not certain, so only TCRdb's listed CDR3 is given. No call exists for the J gene, whereas the V gene is TRDV1; the D call of TRDD3 is as the table states it, not checked on the DNA. Germline CDR1 is TSWWSYY and CDR2 is QGS. The CDR3 is 21 residues long, ends included. CDR3 sequence reads: CALGELPSYLWGYRWSDKLIF.

This clone has at least ten counts. This likely stems from a read error, as it lies one base from a far larger clone. The sample contains more than one DNA sequence encoding this CDR3. The chain carries TRDV1 and TRDJ1, with D maybe TRDD3 (5 bases). This CDR3 spans 20 amino acids. In germline, CDR1 is TSWWSYY, CDR2 QGS. Trimming pared 4 bases from V and 5 bases from J, leaving 32 bases between. CDR3 sequence reads: CALGGTRLLGGTRGADKLIF. In DNA, the CDR3 is TGTGCTCTTGGGGGGACGCGGTTATTAGGAGGCACCCGGGGAGCAGATAAACTCATCTTT.

This clone has at least ten counts. Being one base from a much bigger clone, this may be a read error. The chain uses TRDV1 and TRDJ4, with 8 bases aligning to TRDD3. The J gene was not available in TCRdb and was assigned here by matching the DNA to germline segments. V lost 0 bases and J lost 3; bases outside the gene matches: 12. The CDR3 totals 17 residues. In germline, CDR1 is TSWWSYY, CDR2 QGS. The CDR3 is CALGELFRWDTRGPLIF. CDR3 nucleotide sequence: TGTGCTCTTGGGGAACTTTTCCGTTGGGATACGCGAGGACCCCTGATCTTT.

In this sample, this clone turned up many times. The rearrangement joins TRDV1 to TRDJ1; the D gene is possibly TRDD3 (5 bases). V was pared by 5 bases and J by 0 bases, with 13 bases between. Germline values: CDR1 TSWWSYY, CDR2 QGS. The CDR3 is 15 residues long. CDR3 sequence reads: CALGIPWVYTDKLIF. The CDR3 nucleotides read TGTGCTCTTGGGATTCCCTGGGTCTACACCGATAAACTCATCTTT.

This clone was detected a few times. A far larger clone is one base from this, pointing to a likely read error. Other DNA sequences from this sample encode an identical CDR3 as well. V is TRDV2 and J is TRDJ1, with D maybe TRDD3 (6 bases). The J gene comes from matching the DNA to germline here; TCRdb lacks it. The CDR3 sequence is 20 residues long. Looked up from germline, CDR1 is GEAIGNYY and CDR2 is EKD. V was pared by 3 bases and J by 2 bases, with 30 bases between. The CDR3: CACDHPQSWGSSAYTDKLIF. The DNA of the CDR3 is TGTGCCTGTGACCATCCTCAATCCTGGGGATCATCTGCGTATACCGATAAACTCATCTTT.

This clone showed up many times. Only one base separates this from a far larger clonotype, so it likely reflects a read error. This CDR3 is also generated by other DNA sequences in the sample. V usage is TRDV1 and J usage is TRDJ1; D gene ambiguous. Trimming stripped 2 bases from V and 0 bases from J, with 19 bases between. The CDR3 runs 18 residues. Germline CDR1 is TSWWSYY and CDR2 is QGS. Here the CDR3 DNA reads TGTGCTCTTGGGGAAGTGGGAGGAATCCCATCCTACACCGATAAACTCATCTTT. Its translation: CALGEVGGIPSYTDKLIF.